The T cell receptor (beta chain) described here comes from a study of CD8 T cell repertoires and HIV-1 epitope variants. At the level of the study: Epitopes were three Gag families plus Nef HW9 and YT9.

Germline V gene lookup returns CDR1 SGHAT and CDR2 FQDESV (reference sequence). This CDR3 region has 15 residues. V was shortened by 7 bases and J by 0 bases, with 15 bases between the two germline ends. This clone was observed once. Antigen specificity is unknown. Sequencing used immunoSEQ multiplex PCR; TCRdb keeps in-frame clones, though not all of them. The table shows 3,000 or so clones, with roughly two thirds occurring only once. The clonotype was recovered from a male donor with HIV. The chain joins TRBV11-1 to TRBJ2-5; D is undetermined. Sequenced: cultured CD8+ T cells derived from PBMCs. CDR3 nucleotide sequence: TGTGCCAGCACGCCTTTTTTGAGCAACCAAGAGACCCAGTACTTC. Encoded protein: CASTPFLSNQETQYF.